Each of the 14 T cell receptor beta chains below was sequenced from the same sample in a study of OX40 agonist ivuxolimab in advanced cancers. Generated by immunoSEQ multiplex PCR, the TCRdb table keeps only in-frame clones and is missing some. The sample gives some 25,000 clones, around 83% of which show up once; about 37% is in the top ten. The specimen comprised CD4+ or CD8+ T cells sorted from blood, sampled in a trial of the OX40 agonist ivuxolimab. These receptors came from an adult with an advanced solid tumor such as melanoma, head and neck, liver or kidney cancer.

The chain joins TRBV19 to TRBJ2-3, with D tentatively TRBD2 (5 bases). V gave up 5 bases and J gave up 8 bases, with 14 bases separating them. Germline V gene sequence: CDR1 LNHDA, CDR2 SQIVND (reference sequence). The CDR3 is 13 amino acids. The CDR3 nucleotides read TGTGCCAGTAGTCTCGGGGATCTGGTTACGCAGTATTTT. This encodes CASSLGDLVTQYF. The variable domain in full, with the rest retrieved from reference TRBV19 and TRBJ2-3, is DGGITQSPKYLFRKEGQNVTLSCEQNLNHDAMYWYRQDPGQGLRLIYYSQIVNDFQKGDIAEGYSVSREKKESFPLTVTSAQKNPTAFYLCASSLGDLVTQYFGPGTRLTVL.

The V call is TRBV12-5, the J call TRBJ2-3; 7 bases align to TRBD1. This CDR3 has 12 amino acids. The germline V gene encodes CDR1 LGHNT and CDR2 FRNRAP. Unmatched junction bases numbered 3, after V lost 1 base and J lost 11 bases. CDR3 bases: TGTGCTAGTGGTTTGGGACAGGGCGTGCAGTATTTT. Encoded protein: CASGLGQGVQYF.

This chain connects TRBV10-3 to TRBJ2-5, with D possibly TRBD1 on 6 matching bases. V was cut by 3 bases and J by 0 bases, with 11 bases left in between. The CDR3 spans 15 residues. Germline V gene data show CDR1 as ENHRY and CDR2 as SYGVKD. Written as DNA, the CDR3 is TGTGCCATCAGTGACATTACAGGGTACCAAGAGACCCAGTACTTC. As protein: CAISDITGYQETQYF.

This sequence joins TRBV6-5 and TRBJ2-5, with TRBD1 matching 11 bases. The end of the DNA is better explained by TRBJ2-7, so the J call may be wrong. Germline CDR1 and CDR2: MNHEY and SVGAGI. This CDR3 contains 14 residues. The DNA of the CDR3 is TGTGCCAGCAGCCAAGGACAGGGGGCTTACGAGCAGTACTTC. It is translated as CASSQGQGAYEQYF.

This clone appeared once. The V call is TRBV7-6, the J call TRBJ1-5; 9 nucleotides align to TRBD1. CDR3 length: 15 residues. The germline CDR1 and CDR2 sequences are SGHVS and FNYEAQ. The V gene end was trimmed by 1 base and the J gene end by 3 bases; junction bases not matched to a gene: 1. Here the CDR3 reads CASSLGTGVNQPQHF. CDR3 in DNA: TGTGCCAGCAGCTTAGGGACAGGGGTCAATCAGCCCCAGCATTTT.

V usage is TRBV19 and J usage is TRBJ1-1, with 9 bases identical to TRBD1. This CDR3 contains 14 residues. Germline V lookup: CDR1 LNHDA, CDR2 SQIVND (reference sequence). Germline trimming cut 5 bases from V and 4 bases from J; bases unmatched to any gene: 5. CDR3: CASSGGQGSTEAFF. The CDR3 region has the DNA TGTGCCAGTAGTGGAGGACAGGGGAGCACTGAAGCTTTCTTT.

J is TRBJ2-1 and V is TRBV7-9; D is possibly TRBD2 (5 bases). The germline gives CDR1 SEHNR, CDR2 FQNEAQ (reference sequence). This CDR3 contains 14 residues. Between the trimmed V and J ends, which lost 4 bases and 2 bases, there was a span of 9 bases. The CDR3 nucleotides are TGTGCCAGCAGCTCAGGACTGCCCTACAATGAGCAGTTCTTC. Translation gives CASSSGLPYNEQFF.

The CDR3 protein is CAIRAGLLNTEAFF. In DNA, the CDR3 is TGTGCCATCAGGGCTGGACTGCTGAACACTGAAGCTTTCTTT. The rearrangement uses TRBV10-3 and TRBJ1-1; no clear D gene. Trimming shortened V by 6 bases and J by 0 bases, and 11 bases separated the two germline ends. Looked up from germline, CDR1 is ENHRY and CDR2 is SYGVKD. The CDR3 covers 14 residues.

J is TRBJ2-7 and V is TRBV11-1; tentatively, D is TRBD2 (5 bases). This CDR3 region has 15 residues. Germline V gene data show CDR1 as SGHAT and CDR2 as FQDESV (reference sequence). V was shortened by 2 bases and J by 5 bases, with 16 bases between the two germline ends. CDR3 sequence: CASSLTWYGNDEQYF. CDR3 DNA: TGTGCCAGCAGCTTAACTTGGTACGGGAACGACGAGCAGTACTTC.

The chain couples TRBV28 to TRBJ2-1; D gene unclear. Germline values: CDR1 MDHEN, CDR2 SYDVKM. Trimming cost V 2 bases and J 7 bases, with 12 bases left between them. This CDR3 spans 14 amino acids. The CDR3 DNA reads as TGTGCCAGCAGTTTAAGTGGGCGTGGGAATGAGCAGTTCTTC. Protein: CASSLSGRGNEQFF.

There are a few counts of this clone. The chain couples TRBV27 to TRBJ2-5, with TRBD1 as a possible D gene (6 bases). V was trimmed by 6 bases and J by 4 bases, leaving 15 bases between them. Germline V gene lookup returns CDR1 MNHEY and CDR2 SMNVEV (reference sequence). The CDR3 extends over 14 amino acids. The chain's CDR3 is CASSPGQGPETQYF. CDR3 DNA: TGTGCCAGCAGCCCTGGCCAGGGGCCAGAGACCCAGTACTTC.

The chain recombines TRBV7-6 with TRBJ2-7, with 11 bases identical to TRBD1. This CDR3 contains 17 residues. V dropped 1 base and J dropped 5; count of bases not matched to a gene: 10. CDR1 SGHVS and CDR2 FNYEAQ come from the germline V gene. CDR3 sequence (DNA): TGTGCCAGCAGCTTAGATAGGCCCGGACAGGGGGCAAACGAGCAGTACTTC. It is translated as CASSLDRPGQGANEQYF.

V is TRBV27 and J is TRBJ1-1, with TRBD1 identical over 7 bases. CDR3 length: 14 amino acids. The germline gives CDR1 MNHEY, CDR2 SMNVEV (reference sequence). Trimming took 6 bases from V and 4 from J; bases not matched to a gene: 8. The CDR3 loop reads CASRSAGGGTEAFF. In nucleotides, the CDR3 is TGTGCCAGCAGGTCCGCAGGGGGTGGCACTGAAGCTTTCTTT.

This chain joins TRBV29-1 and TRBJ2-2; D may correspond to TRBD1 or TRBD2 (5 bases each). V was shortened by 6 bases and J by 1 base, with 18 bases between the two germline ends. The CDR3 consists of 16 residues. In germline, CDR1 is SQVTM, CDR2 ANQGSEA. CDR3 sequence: CSVLKPGPKNTGELFF. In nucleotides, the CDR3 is TGCAGCGTCCTAAAGCCGGGACCCAAGAACACCGGGGAGCTGTTTTTT.